Listed below are T cell receptor beta chains from one sample, sequenced in a study of shared T cell receptors in the human thymus. Sequencing was performed with immunoSEQ multiplex PCR; in TCRdb, only in-frame clones are kept and a portion is missing. The profile shows around 730,000 clones, 75% to 90% of them singletons. These records were also assigned to another study, of human thymus T cells.

The material sequenced was thymocytes. The receptors were sampled from a girl under three years old with a congenital heart defect. Each CDR3 is given with its conserved first and last residue. A D gene is named only where the DNA matches it firmly. For some rows the clone size is stated as once, few or many, or as a class when expanded; others skip it.

clone_size d_call j_call v_call cdr3_aa cdr3_nt
NA NA TRBJ1-2 TRBV6-6 CASSPPWQRYYGYTF TGTGCCAGCAGTCCCCCGTGGCAGAGGTACTATGGCTACACCTTC
NA TRBD1 TRBJ1-1 TRBV18 CASSPTGVGTEAFF TGTGCCAGCTCCCCGACAGGGGTGGGTACTGAAGCTTTCTTT
NA NA TRBJ1-2 TRBV7-9 CASSPRTKRSNYGYTF TGTGCCAGCAGCCCTAGGACAAAACGATCTAACTATGGCTACACCTTC
NA NA TRBJ2-1 TRBV27 CASSSTTNEQFF TGTGCCAGCAGTTCCACTACAAATGAGCAGTTCTTC
NA NA TRBJ2-2 TRBV5-1 CASSLAQNTGELFF TGCGCCAGCAGCTTGGCACAGAACACCGGGGAGCTGTTTTTT
NA NA TRBJ2-1 TRBV19 CASSILGSVDDEQFF TGTGCCAGTAGTATCCTCGGGAGCGTGGATGATGAGCAGTTCTTC
once TRBD1 TRBJ1-1 TRBV19 CASSDRGGGTEAFF TGTGCCAGTAGTGACAGGGGGGGAGGGACTGAAGCTTTCTTT
once TRBD1 TRBJ1-2 TRBV4-1 CASSPGQGANYGYTF TGCGCCAGCAGCCCCGGACAGGGGGCTAACTATGGCTACACCTTC
NA TRBD1 TRBJ1-4 TRBV5-5 CASSEGTGTRLWNEKLFF TGTGCCAGCAGCGAGGGGACAGGGACAAGGCTATGGAATGAAAAACTGTTTTTT
NA NA TRBJ2-7 TRBV7-2 CASSLVAYLRGSYEQYF TGTGCCAGCAGCTTAGTAGCCTATTTACGGGGCTCCTACGAGCAGTACTTC
NA TRBD1 TRBJ1-1 TRBV10-2 CASSGDSEAFF TGCGCCAGCAGTGGGGACAGTGAAGCTTTCTTT
NA NA TRBJ2-3 TRBV4-1 CASSLRWGRGEDTQYF TGCGCCAGCAGCCTAAGATGGGGGAGGGGGGAGGATACGCAGTATTTT
NA TRBD1 TRBJ1-1 TRBV9 CASSGLRQGKYTEAFF TGTGCCAGCAGCGGATTACGACAGGGAAAGTACACTGAAGCTTTCTTT
NA NA TRBJ1-1 TRBV6-5 CASRTTKGGTEAFF TGTGCCAGCAGGACAACGAAGGGGGGGACTGAAGCTTTCTTT
once NA TRBJ2-7 TRBV11-3 CASSAGEFYEQYF TGTGCCAGCAGCGCCGGGGAGTTCTACGAGCAGTACTTC
NA NA TRBJ2-1 TRBV5-4 CASSLVGVAAYNEQFF TGTGCCAGCAGCTTGGTGGGGGTAGCGGCCTACAATGAGCAGTTCTTC
NA NA TRBJ1-2 TRBV10-3 CAISERWFNDRLYGYTF TGTGCCATCAGTGAGAGATGGTTTAACGACAGGCTTTATGGCTACACCTTC